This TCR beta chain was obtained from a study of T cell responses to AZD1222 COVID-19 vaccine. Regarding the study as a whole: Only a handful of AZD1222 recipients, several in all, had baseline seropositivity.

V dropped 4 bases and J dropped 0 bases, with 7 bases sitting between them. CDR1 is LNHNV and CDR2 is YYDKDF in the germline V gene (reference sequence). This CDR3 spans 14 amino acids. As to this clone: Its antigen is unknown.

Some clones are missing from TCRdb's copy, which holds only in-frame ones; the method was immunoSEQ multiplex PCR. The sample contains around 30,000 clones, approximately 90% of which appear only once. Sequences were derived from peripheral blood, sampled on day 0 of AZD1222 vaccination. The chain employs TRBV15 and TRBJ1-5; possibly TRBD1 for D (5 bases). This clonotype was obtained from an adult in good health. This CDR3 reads CATSKGLSNQPQHF. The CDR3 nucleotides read TGTGCCACCAGCAAGGGGCTTAGCAATCAGCCCCAGCATTTT. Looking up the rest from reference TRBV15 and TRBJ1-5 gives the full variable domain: DAMVIQNPRYQVTQFGKPVTLSCSQTLNHNVMYWYQQKSSQAPKLLFHYYDKDFNNEADTPDNFQSRRPNTSFCFLDIRSPGLGDTAMYLCATSKGLSNQPQHFGDGTRLSIL.